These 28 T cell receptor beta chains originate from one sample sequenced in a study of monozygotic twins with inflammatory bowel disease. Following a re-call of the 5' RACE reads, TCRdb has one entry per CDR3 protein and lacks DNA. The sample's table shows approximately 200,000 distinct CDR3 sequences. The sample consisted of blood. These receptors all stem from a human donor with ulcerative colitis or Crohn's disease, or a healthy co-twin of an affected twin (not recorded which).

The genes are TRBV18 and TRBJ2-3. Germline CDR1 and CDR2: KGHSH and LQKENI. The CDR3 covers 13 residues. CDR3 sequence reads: CASSLYGTDTQYF. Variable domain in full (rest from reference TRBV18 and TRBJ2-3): NAGVMQNPRHLVRRRGQEARLRCSPMKGHSHVYWYRQLPEEGLKFMVYLQKENIIDESGMPKERFSAEFPKEGPSILRIQQVVRGDSAAYFCASSLYGTDTQYFGPGTRLTVL.

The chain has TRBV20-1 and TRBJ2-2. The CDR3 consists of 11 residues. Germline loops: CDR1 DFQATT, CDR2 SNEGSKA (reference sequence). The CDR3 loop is CSARVTGELFF.

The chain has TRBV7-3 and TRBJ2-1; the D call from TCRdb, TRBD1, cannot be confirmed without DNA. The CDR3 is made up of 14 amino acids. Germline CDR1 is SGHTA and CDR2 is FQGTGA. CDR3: CASSSGGVIAEQFF.

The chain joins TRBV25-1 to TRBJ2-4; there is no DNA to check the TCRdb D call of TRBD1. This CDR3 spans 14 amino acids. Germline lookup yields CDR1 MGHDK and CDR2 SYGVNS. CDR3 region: CASGPGTGVNIQYF.

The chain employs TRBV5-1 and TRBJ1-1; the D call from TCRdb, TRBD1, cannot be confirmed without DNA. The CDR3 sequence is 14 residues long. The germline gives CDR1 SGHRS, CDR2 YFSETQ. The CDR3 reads CASSLLETGAEAFF.

The CDR3 region is CASSQARTGDNEQFF. This chain joins TRBV3-1 and TRBJ2-1; TCRdb names TRBD1, which stays unverified in the absence of DNA. Germline V gives CDR1 LGHDT, CDR2 YNNKEL (reference sequence). The CDR3 has 15 amino acids.

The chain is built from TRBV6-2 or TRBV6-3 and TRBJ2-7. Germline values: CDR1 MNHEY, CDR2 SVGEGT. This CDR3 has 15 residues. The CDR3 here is CASSKSLESSYEQYF.

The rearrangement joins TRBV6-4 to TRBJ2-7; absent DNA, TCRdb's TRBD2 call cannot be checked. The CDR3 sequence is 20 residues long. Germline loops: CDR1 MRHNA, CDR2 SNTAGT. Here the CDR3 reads CASIGLAGGPVGLTSYEQYF.

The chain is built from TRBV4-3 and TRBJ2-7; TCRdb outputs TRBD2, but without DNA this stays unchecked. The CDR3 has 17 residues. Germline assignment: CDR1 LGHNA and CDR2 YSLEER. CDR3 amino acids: CASSRRSTTSGRYEQYF.

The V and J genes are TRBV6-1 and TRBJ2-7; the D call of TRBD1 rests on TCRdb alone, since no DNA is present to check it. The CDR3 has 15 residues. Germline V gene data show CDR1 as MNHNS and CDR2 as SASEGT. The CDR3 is CASRGDRGSSGEQYF.

CDR3 sequence reads: CASSVAESYEQYF. The chain carries TRBV9 and TRBJ2-7. The germline V gene has CDR1 SGDLS and CDR2 YYNGEE. CDR3 size: 13 residues.

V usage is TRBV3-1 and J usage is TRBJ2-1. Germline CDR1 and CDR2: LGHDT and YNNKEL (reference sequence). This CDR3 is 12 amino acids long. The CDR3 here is CASSQVGNEQFF.

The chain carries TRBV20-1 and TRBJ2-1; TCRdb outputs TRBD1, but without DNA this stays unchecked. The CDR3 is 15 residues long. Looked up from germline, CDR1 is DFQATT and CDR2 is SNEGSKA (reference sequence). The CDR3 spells CSARMDRDRGDEQFF.

CDR3 loop: CSARQSSYEQYF. The rearrangement links TRBV29-1 to TRBJ2-7. CDR1 and CDR2 from the germline V gene are SQVTM and ANQGSEA. The CDR3 loop spans 12 amino acids.

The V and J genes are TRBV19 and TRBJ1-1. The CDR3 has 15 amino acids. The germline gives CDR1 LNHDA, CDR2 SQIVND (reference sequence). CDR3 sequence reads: CASSRQGGRSTEAFF.

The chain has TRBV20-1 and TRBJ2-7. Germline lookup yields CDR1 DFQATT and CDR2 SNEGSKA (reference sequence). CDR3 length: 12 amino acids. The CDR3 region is CSAKQESYEQYF.

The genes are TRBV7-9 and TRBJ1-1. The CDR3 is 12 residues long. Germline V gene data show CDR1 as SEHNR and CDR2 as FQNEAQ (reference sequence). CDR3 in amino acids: CASTKTGSEAFF.

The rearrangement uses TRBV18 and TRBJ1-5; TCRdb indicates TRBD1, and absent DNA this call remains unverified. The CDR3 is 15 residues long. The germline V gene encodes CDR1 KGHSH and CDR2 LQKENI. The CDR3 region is CASSRTGQGDQPQHF.

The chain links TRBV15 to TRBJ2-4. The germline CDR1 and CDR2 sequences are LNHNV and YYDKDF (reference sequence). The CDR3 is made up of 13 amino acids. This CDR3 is CATLDLIGNIQYF.

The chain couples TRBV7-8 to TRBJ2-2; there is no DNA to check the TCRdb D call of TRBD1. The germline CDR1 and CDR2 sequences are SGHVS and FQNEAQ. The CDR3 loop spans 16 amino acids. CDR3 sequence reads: CASSPSGQVNTGELFF.

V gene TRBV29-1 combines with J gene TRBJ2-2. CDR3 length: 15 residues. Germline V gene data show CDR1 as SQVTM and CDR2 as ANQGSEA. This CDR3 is CSVEDRYLSAGELFF.

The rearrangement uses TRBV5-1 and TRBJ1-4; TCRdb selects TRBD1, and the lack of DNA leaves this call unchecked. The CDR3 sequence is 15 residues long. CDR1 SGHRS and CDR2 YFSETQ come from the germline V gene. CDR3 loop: CASSLAGQYNEKLFF. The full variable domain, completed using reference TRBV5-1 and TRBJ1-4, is KAGVTQTPRYLIKTRGQQVTLSCSPISGHRSVSWYQQTPGQGLQFLFEYFSETQRNKGNFPGRFSGRQFSNSRSEMNVSTLELGDSALYLCASSLAGQYNEKLFFGSGTQLSVL.

This CDR3 reads CASSLAFSLYEQYF. The gene calls are TRBV5-6 and TRBJ2-7. The CDR3 is made up of 14 amino acids. CDR1 and CDR2 from the germline V gene are SGHDT and YYEEEE.

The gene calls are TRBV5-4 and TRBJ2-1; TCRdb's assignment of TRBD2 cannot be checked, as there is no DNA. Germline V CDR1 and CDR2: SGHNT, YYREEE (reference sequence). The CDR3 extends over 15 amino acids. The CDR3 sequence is CASSLALAGGPLEFF.

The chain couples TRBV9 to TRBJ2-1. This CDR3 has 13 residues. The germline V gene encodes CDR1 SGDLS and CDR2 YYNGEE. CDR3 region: CASRRRAYNEQFF.

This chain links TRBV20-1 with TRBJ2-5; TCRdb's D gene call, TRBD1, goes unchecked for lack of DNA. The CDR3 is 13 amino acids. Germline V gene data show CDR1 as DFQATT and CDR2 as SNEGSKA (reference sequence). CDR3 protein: CSARGENQETQYF.

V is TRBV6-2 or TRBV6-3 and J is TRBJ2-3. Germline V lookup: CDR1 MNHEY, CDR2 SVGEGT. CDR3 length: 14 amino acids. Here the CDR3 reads CASSNNLGTDTQYF.

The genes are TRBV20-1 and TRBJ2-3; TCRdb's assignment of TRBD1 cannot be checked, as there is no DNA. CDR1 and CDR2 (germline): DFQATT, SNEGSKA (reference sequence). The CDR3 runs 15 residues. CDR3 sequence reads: CSARARDRVIDTQYF.